This T cell receptor beta chain was profiled in a study of beta chain features in type 1 diabetes. Study outcomes and limitations: Type 1 diabetes patients showed a moderate but significant shortening of TCRB CDR3s in all four CD4+ subsets.

J gave up 7 bases and V 0 bases, and 5 bases lay outside the gene matches. The CDR3 is 16 amino acids. Germline values: CDR1 SGDLS, CDR2 YYNGEE. With regard to this clone: Its antigen is unidentified.

Every bit of the isolated RNA underwent reverse transcription, so sequencing read expressed TCRB transcripts. The assay was immunoSEQ multiplex PCR, and TCRdb's table has in-frame clones only and misses some. There are 150,000 to 200,000 clones in the sample; approximately 9.1% occur only once, and around 0.7% lies in the top ten. Sequences were obtained from central memory CD4+ T cells from blood. This sequence was found in a woman aged 25-40 years with type 1 diabetes. The genes are TRBV9 and TRBJ2-3; the match to TRBD2 covers 13 bases. The DNA of the CDR3 is TGTGCCAGCAGCGTAGCCGGGACTAGCGGGACCCATACGCAGTATTTT. Its protein product is CASSVAGTSGTHTQYF.